Listed here is a single TCR beta chain. The antigen is not known. Per germline, CDR1 SGDLS and CDR2 YYNGEE. CDR3 length: 15 residues. Trimming cost V 0 bases and J 2 bases; bases outside gene matches: 1. This specimen belongs to a study of cytomegalovirus exposure and HLA in healthy donors. Whole-study findings and limits: About 90% or about 30% of the time was how often most TCR beta V segments were productive, according to an earlier analysis. Later analysis showed most CMV-associated TCR beta chains appearing HLA-restricted.

With 60 Vbeta and 13 Jbeta primers, the PCR was carried out. Clones were read by immunoSEQ multiplex PCR, and TCRdb kept only the in-frame ones, dropping some. The sample shows 130,000 to 150,000 clones, 75% to 80% of them seen only once. The chain employs TRBV9 and TRBJ1-3, with 8 positions matching TRBD1. The material sequenced was PBMCs. The clonotype originates from a woman younger than 30 in good health and CMV-seropositive. The CDR3 loop is CASSVVGQAGNTIYF. As DNA, the CDR3 is TGTGCCAGCAGCGTAGTGGGACAGGCTGGAAACACCATATATTTT.